Each of the 9 T cell receptor beta chains below was sequenced from the same sample in a study of blood T cell repertoires in COVID-19. Libraries were prepared by immunoSEQ multiplex PCR; TCRdb keeps only in-frame clonotypes and omits some of them. The sample contains approximately 310,000 clones, around 87% of which appear only once. The sample consisted of peripheral blood. These receptors all come from a man between 45 and 60 years old with active or convalescent COVID-19.

DNA for the CDR3: TGTGCCAGCCCCCCCGTCTACGAGCAGTACTTC. Its protein product is CASPPVYEQYF. V is TRBV3-1 (or the pseudogene TRBV3-2) and J is TRBJ2-7; D is unresolved. The V end was cut by 8 bases, the J end by 3 bases, with 8 bases between. The CDR3 loop spans 11 amino acids. Germline CDR1 reads LGHDT; CDR2 reads YNNKEL (reference sequence).

CDR3 in DNA: TGTGCCAGCAGCCCCGGGACAGGTCGGGAAAAACTGTTTTTT. This translates into CASSPGTGREKLFF. V is TRBV28 and J is TRBJ1-4, with TRBD1 matching over 8 bases. Germline V gives CDR1 MDHEN, CDR2 SYDVKM. The CDR3 length is 14 residues. After removal of 6 bases from V and 8 bases from J, the junction contained 8 bases not matched to a gene.

J is TRBJ1-2 and V is TRBV30; D unclear. CDR1 and CDR2 (germline): GTSNPN, SVGIG (reference sequence). The CDR3 is 11 amino acids. V dropped 0 bases and J dropped 8 bases, with 7 bases sitting between them. The CDR3 DNA sequence: TGTGCCTGGAGTGTACGCGTAGGCTACACCTTC. Translation gives CAWSVRVGYTF.

The V and J genes are TRBV28 and TRBJ2-1; 12 nucleotides line up with TRBD2. The length of the CDR3 is 16 residues. V lost 5 bases to trimming and J lost 6 bases; unmatched junction nucleotides: 8. The germline gives CDR1 MDHEN, CDR2 SYDVKM. CDR3: CASSTQLAGGFNEQFF. CDR3 in DNA: TGTGCCAGCAGTACACAACTAGCGGGGGGCTTCAATGAGCAGTTCTTC.

The chain employs TRBV28 and TRBJ1-6; the match to TRBD1 covers 8 bases. The CDR3 covers 13 residues. CDR1 is MDHEN and CDR2 is SYDVKM in the germline V gene. With 5 bases clipped from V and 16 bases from J, the junction kept 10 bases outside the gene matches. The CDR3 loop is CASSPDRGSGLHF. The CDR3 DNA reads as TGTGCCAGCAGTCCCGACAGGGGTTCGGGTCTCCACTTT.

This clone is a singleton in its sample. The V and J genes are TRBV12-5 and TRBJ2-1; 15 bases agree with TRBD2. This CDR3 spans 21 amino acids. Germline loops: CDR1 LGHNT, CDR2 FRNRAP. V lost 0 bases and J lost 2; bases outside the gene matches: 11. The CDR3 is CASGLVLSGTSGRRAYNEQFF. Here the CDR3 DNA reads TGTGCTAGTGGTTTGGTCTTGTCGGGGACTAGCGGGAGGCGAGCCTACAATGAGCAGTTCTTC.

This clone was observed a few times. J is TRBJ2-3 and V is TRBV5-5; D unresolved. The germline V and J ends were trimmed by 0 bases and 3 bases, with 8 bases remaining between them. CDR1 SGHKS and CDR2 YYEKEE come from the germline V gene (reference sequence). The CDR3 runs to 14 residues. The CDR3 loop reads CASSLGFRTDTQYF. In DNA form, the CDR3 reads TGTGCCAGCAGCTTGGGTTTTCGTACAGATACGCAGTATTTT.

The rearrangement uses TRBV28 and TRBJ2-2; 9 positions match TRBD2. V lost 6 bases and J lost 8; bases outside the gene matches: 10. This CDR3 has 15 amino acids. Germline values: CDR1 MDHEN, CDR2 SYDVKM. The CDR3 DNA reads as TGTGCCAGCAGGGAGGGGCTAGCGGGGACTGGGGAGCTGTTTTTT. It yields the protein CASREGLAGTGELFF.

This clone has just a few counts. This chain uses TRBV7-9 with TRBJ2-7, with 11 bases fitting TRBD2. In germline, CDR1 is SEHNR, CDR2 FQNEAQ (reference sequence). Losses at the gene ends were 6 bases for V and 0 bases for J; bases not matched to a gene: 4. CDR3 size: 15 residues. The CDR3 sequence: CASSRLAGSSYEQYF. In DNA, the CDR3 is TGTGCCAGCAGTCGACTAGCGGGGAGCTCCTACGAGCAGTACTTC.